This T cell receptor beta chain appears in the sequencing data of a study of long-term antiretroviral therapy in people with HIV. V was clipped by 4 bases and J by 3 bases; unmatched bases: 7. The CDR3 is 15 residues long. The V gene's germline CDR1 is SGHTS and CDR2 YDEGEE. Sequencing relied on immunoSEQ assay v3.0, run at survey level. Clones were read by immunoSEQ multiplex PCR, and TCRdb kept only the in-frame ones, dropping some. Here the sample spans tens of thousands of clones, about 90% being singletons. In its sample, this clone was seen a few times. This chain links TRBV5-8 with TRBJ1-2; 9 nucleotides align to TRBD1. The sample consisted of unsorted PBMCs, taken 2 years after starting antiretroviral therapy. The sequence was obtained from a man aged 50-60 years with HIV. The CDR3 DNA is TGTGCCAGCAGCCCCTATGGACAGGGGCACTATGGCTACACCTTC. As protein: CASSPYGQGHYGYTF.